This T cell receptor beta chain is drawn from a study of blood T cell repertoires in COVID-19. Across the study: In each case, the material was cDNA or gDNA derived from T cells, B-cell-depleted T cells, or PBMCs.

Germline V CDR1 and CDR2: LGHNA, YSLEER. Losses at the gene ends were 4 bases for V and 2 bases for J; bases not matched to a gene: 7. The CDR3 runs 16 residues. The assay was immunoSEQ multiplex PCR, and TCRdb's table has in-frame clones only and misses some. The sample records under 150,000 clones, about 88% being singletons. The sequence came from a woman at least 80 years old with acute or convalescent COVID-19. The specimen was peripheral blood. V is TRBV4-3 and J is TRBJ2-4; TRBD1 aligns across 8 bases. The CDR3, as DNA: TGCGCCAGCAGCCTCGGGACAGGCGGGACCAAAAACATTCAGTACTTC. It is translated as CASSLGTGGTKNIQYF.